This T cell receptor (beta chain) was sequenced for a study of cytomegalovirus exposure and HLA in healthy donors. Study-wide points: After further analysis at a later stage, 17,000 or so TCR beta sequences were associated with HLA alleles at 0.05 false discovery rate. Later examination showed HLA-associated TCR beta chains had greater clonal expansion than equally common others.

Donors showed nominal health when sampled, although they likely had unrecorded immune exposures. A remark on this clone: As yet, its antigen is unknown.

13 Jbeta primers and 60 Vbeta primers were used for the PCR. Authors' analysis steps: In a later analysis, around 10 million of about 80 million unique beta chains occurred in at least two donors. TCRdb keeps only in-frame clones here, not all; method: immunoSEQ multiplex PCR. The V and J calls and clone size are taken from that table; D and trimming were inferred from the DNA. The data hold about 130,000 clones, with around 80% observed a single time. Germline lookup yields CDR1 LNHNV and CDR2 YYDKDF (reference sequence). The CDR3 runs 14 residues. Trimming took 1 base from V and 4 from J; bases not matched to a gene: 4.

This TCR was sampled from a female donor in good health and CMV-seropositive. Sequenced: PBMCs. The gene calls are TRBV15 and TRBJ2-7; 7 bases map to TRBD2. The CDR3 loop reads CATSRVSGGYEQYF. CDR3 bases: TGTGCCACCAGCAGAGTTTCGGGGGGATACGAGCAGTACTTC.